This passage covers 23 T cell receptor beta chains from one sample sequenced in a study of blood T cell repertoires in COVID-19. TCRdb's table, derived via immunoSEQ multiplex PCR, lists solely in-frame clones and lacks some. The data hold 100,000 to 150,000 clones, with 81% observed a single time. Sequencing input: peripheral blood. Every receptor here comes from a woman aged 45-65 years with acute or convalescent COVID-19.

This chain connects TRBV5-1 to TRBJ1-1; 7 bases are shared with TRBD1. CDR3 size: 15 residues. J gave up 0 bases and V 0 bases, and 2 bases lay outside the gene matches. Germline CDR1 is SGHRS and CDR2 is YFSETQ. CDR3 sequence: CASSLGQGMNTEAFF. Written as DNA, the CDR3 is TGCGCCAGCAGCTTGGGACAGGGCATGAACACTGAAGCTTTCTTT.

V usage is TRBV19 and J usage is TRBJ2-6, with a tentative D call TRBD2 (5 bases). The CDR3 extends over 15 amino acids. V was pared by 5 bases and J by 3 bases, with 11 bases between. Germline V gene lookup returns CDR1 LNHDA and CDR2 SQIVND (reference sequence). The CDR3 DNA is TGTGCCAGTAGTCCCCGACGGGATGGGGCCAACGTCCTGACTTTC. This sequence encodes CASSPRRDGANVLTF. Supplemented by reference TRBV19 and TRBJ2-6, the full variable domain reads DGGITQSPKYLFRKEGQNVTLSCEQNLNHDAMYWYRQDPGQGLRLIYYSQIVNDFQKGDIAEGYSVSREKKESFPLTVTSAQKNPTAFYLCASSPRRDGANVLTFGAGSRLTVL.

The chain combines TRBV5-1 with TRBJ1-4; TRBD1 matches at 7 bases. The CDR3 has 15 residues. From germline, CDR1 is SGHRS and CDR2 YFSETQ. The J segment lost 8 bases and the V segment lost 3 bases, leaving 10 bases of the junction unmatched. CDR3 sequence (DNA): TGCGCCAGCAGCTCGACGACAGGGTTAGAAGAAAAACTGTTTTTT. Translating it yields CASSSTTGLEEKLFF.

The CDR3 DNA sequence: TGCGCCAGCAGCAGGGGCGGGACTAGCAACGGTGAGCAGTTCTTC. The encoded protein is CASSRGGTSNGEQFF. The chain is built from TRBV5-1 and TRBJ2-1; 9 nucleotides align to TRBD2. The CDR3 extends over 15 amino acids. The V gene end was trimmed by 4 bases and the J gene end by 9 bases; junction bases not matched to a gene: 11. Germline-derived CDR1 and CDR2 are SGHRS and YFSETQ.

The V and J genes are TRBV11-2 and TRBJ1-1, with D unresolved. CDR3 size: 13 residues. Germline CDR1 reads SGHAT; CDR2 reads FQNNGV. V was cut by 1 base and J by 2 bases, with 5 bases left in between. DNA of the CDR3: TGTGCCAGCAGCTTAGGACACAACACTGAAGCTTTCTTT. This translates into CASSLGHNTEAFF. Supplemented by reference TRBV11-2 and TRBJ1-1, the full variable domain reads EAGVAQSPRYKIIEKRQSVAFWCNPISGHATLYWYQQILGQGPKLLIQFQNNGVVDDSQLPKDRFSAERLKGVDSTLKIQPAKLEDSAVYLCASSLGHNTEAFFGQGTRLTVV.

The V gene is TRBV5-8, the J gene TRBJ1-3, with D perhaps TRBD1 (6 bases). The CDR3 totals 15 residues. Germline V gene sequence: CDR1 SGHTS, CDR2 YDEGEE. V was cut by 2 bases and J by 0 bases, with 9 bases left in between. The CDR3 loop is CASSFGQLSGNTIYF. CDR3 DNA sequence: TGTGCCAGCAGCTTCGGACAGCTCTCTGGAAACACCATATATTTT.

V gene TRBV27 combines with J gene TRBJ2-1; 9 bases line up with TRBD1. The CDR3 is 13 amino acids. V was pared by 4 bases and J by 7 bases, with 2 bases of the junction left unmatched. Germline V gene data show CDR1 as MNHEY and CDR2 as SMNVEV (reference sequence). The CDR3 DNA is TGTGCCAGCAGTTGGGGACAGGGAAATGAGCAGTTCTTC. It yields the protein CASSWGQGNEQFF.

J is TRBJ1-2 and V is TRBV27; tentative D call: TRBD1 (6 bases). CDR1 and CDR2 (germline): MNHEY, SMNVEV (reference sequence). The CDR3 contains 16 residues. V gave up 3 bases and J gave up 0 bases, with 14 bases separating them. CDR3: CASSFNRVTANYGYTF. CDR3 sequence (DNA): TGTGCCAGCAGTTTTAACAGGGTGACAGCTAACTATGGCTACACCTTC.

J is TRBJ1-3 and V is TRBV3-1 (or the pseudogene TRBV3-2); TRBD1 might be the D (5 bases). With 2 bases removed from V and 0 bases from J, the gap between germline ends came to 11 bases. The CDR3 runs to 16 residues. Germline CDR1 reads LGHDT; CDR2 reads YNNKEL (reference sequence). The CDR3 bases are TGTGCCAGCAGCCAAAGACAGCATTCCTCTGGAAACACCATATATTTT. This gives the protein CASSQRQHSSGNTIYF.

This chain uses TRBV5-1 with TRBJ2-5; 7 nucleotides align to TRBD2. The CDR3 has 15 amino acids. Per germline, CDR1 SGHRS and CDR2 YFSETQ. V shed 1 base and J 3 bases; nucleotides not matched to a gene: 6. CDR3 loop: CASSLTTAGEETQYF. The CDR3 region has the DNA TGCGCCAGCAGCTTGACTACCGCGGGGGAAGAGACCCAGTACTTC. Full variable domain (outside the CDR3, taken from reference TRBV5-1 and TRBJ2-5): KAGVTQTPRYLIKTRGQQVTLSCSPISGHRSVSWYQQTPGQGLQFLFEYFSETQRNKGNFPGRFSGRQFSNSRSEMNVSTLELGDSALYLCASSLTTAGEETQYFGPGTRLLVL.

The gene calls are TRBV28 and TRBJ1-4; 9 bases map to TRBD1. The CDR3 is made up of 19 amino acids. Germline-derived CDR1 and CDR2 are MDHEN and SYDVKM. With V trimmed by 1 base and J by 0 bases, 9 bases remained unmatched. Here the CDR3 DNA reads TGTGCCAGCAGTTTATTAATTCCGGGACAGGGATCAACTAATGAAAAACTGTTTTTT. The encoded protein is CASSLLIPGQGSTNEKLFF.

The chain combines TRBV10-3 with TRBJ1-4; no definite D call. Germline CDR1 and CDR2: ENHRY and SYGVKD. Trimming shortened V by 2 bases and J by 8 bases, and 12 bases separated the two germline ends. The CDR3 totals 14 residues. The CDR3 DNA sequence: TGTGCCATCAGTGAGGCTGGCGGTCGAGAAAAACTGTTTTTT. Protein: CAISEAGGREKLFF.

The V call is TRBV7-2, the J call TRBJ1-1; tentative D call: TRBD1 (5 bases). Per the germline V gene, CDR1 is SGHTA and CDR2 is FQGNSA. Trimming left V 6 bases short and J 8 bases short, with 22 bases between. The CDR3 totals 15 residues. CDR3 loop: CASRKGTYRGVEAFF. CDR3 in DNA: TGTGCCAGCAGGAAAGGCACGTATCGGGGGGTAGAAGCTTTCTTT. The full variable domain, rest sourced from reference TRBV7-2 and TRBJ1-1, is GAGVSQSPSNKVTEKGKDVELRCDPISGHTALYWYRQSLGQGLEFLIYFQGNSAPDKSGLPSDRFSAERTGGSVSTLTIQRTQQEDSAVYLCASRKGTYRGVEAFFGQGTRLTVV.

The rearrangement joins TRBV6-1 to TRBJ2-7; D uncertain. The CDR3 runs to 15 residues. In germline, CDR1 is MNHNS, CDR2 SASEGT. V dropped 3 bases and J dropped 3 bases, with 15 bases sitting between them. CDR3: CASSETTLRNYEQYF. CDR3 bases: TGTGCCAGCAGTGAGACGACTTTACGGAACTACGAGCAGTACTTC.

To note about this clone: Other DNA sequences in the sample encode the same CDR3. This rearrangement joins TRBV2 to TRBJ2-3; TRBD2 matches 14 bases. The CDR3 contains 15 residues. In germline, CDR1 is SNHLY, CDR2 FYNNEI. V shed 4 bases and J 3 bases; nucleotides not matched to a gene: 0. CDR3 sequence (DNA): TGTGCCAGCAGTGGACTAGCGGGAGGGACAGATACGCAGTATTTT. Its translation is CASSGLAGGTDTQYF.

This chain connects TRBV9 to TRBJ1-4; TRBD1 matches at 7 bases. J lost 7 bases, V lost 3 bases, and 3 bases had no gene match. CDR1 and CDR2 from the germline V gene are SGDLS and YYNGEE. This CDR3 spans 13 amino acids. This CDR3 reads CASSETGVEKLFF. CDR3 DNA sequence: TGTGCCAGCAGCGAAACAGGGGTTGAAAAACTGTTTTTT.

V is TRBV5-1 and J is TRBJ1-1; D is possibly TRBD1 (5 bases). V was pared by 3 bases and J by 2 bases, with 11 bases between. This CDR3 is built from 14 residues. CDR1 SGHRS and CDR2 YFSETQ come from the germline V gene. The CDR3 here is CASSSAGGNTEAFF. The CDR3, as DNA: TGCGCCAGCAGCTCTGCCGGGGGTAACACTGAAGCTTTCTTT.

The DNA for the CDR3 is TGTGCCAGCAGCTTAGATCTAGCGGAAAACATTCAGTACTTC. As protein: CASSLDLAENIQYF. This rearrangement joins TRBV7-9 to TRBJ2-4; 7 bases fit TRBD2. This CDR3 is built from 14 residues. From germline, CDR1 is SEHNR and CDR2 FQNEAQ (reference sequence). V lost 1 base, J lost 5 bases, and 2 bases stayed unmatched.

The V gene is TRBV9, the J gene TRBJ2-3; 8 bases are a match to TRBD2. V lost 1 base and J lost 1; bases outside the gene matches: 5. CDR3 size: 16 residues. Germline CDR1 reads SGDLS; CDR2 reads YYNGEE. The CDR3 region is CASSVKRGSGTDTQYF. Written as DNA, the CDR3 is TGTGCCAGCAGCGTAAAGCGGGGGTCAGGCACAGATACGCAGTATTTT.

The chain couples TRBV2 to TRBJ1-5; D may be TRBD1 (6 bases). In germline, CDR1 is SNHLY, CDR2 FYNNEI. CDR3 length: 16 amino acids. Between the trimmed V and J ends, which lost 3 bases and 2 bases, there was a span of 14 bases. The CDR3 region has the DNA TGTGCCAGCAGTGATTCAAAGGGACAAGGCAATCAGCCCCAGCATTTT. Amino acids: CASSDSKGQGNQPQHF.

In this sample, this clone turned up a few times. V and J are TRBV28 and TRBJ1-2, with 7 positions matching TRBD1. Germline CDR1 is MDHEN and CDR2 is SYDVKM. V shed 6 bases, J shed 6 bases, and the junction held 7 bases outside the gene matches. The CDR3 spans 13 residues. The CDR3 region has the DNA TGTGCCAGCAGCGCCGGGACAGTTGATGGCTACACCTTC. Translated: CASSAGTVDGYTF.

The chain employs TRBV12-3 or TRBV12-4 and TRBJ1-2, with TRBD1 as a possible D gene (6 bases). The V gene lost 3 bases and the J gene lost 3 bases, with 8 bases spanning the gap. The CDR3 is made up of 13 amino acids. The CDR3 here is CASSLDRHYGYTF. DNA of the CDR3: TGTGCCAGCAGTTTGGACAGACACTATGGCTACACCTTC.

The chain recombines TRBV27 with TRBJ2-3, with 8 bases that match TRBD2. The trim removed 6 bases at V and 3 bases at J, leaving 5 bases unmatched. The CDR3 has 14 amino acids. The germline V gene has CDR1 MNHEY and CDR2 SMNVEV (reference sequence). DNA for the CDR3: TGTGCCAGCAGCGACGGGGGGGCTACAGATACGCAGTATTTT. As protein: CASSDGGATDTQYF.